Detailed here is one TCR beta chain. Source study methods: Reference gene primer amplification gave nucleated cell count estimates. Assay used: immunoSEQ multiplex PCR; TCRdb lists only in-frame clones, some missing. The V and J calls and the clone size are those of that table, but D and trimming were determined from the DNA. Of fewer than 200,000 clones listed, around four fifths are singletons. This sample is part of a study of blood T cell repertoires in COVID-19. For the study at large: The United States, Italy and Spain supplied acute and convalescent COVID-19 samples.

Ages ranged from roughly 18 to 100 years, with residence in 24 US areas. Participants had their cohort set by participant-reported clinical history. The length of the CDR3 is 13 residues. Trimming stripped 2 bases from V and 6 bases from J, with 8 bases between. This chain connects TRBV12-3 or TRBV12-4 to TRBJ2-1; D ambiguous. The sequenced sample was PBMCs or T cells enriched from blood (not recorded which). The clonotype comes from a woman aged 45-65 years in a cohort exposed to, infected with or recovered from COVID-19 (not recorded which). For the CDR3, the DNA is TGTGCCAGCAGTTTACTCCCCGGCAATGAGCAGTTCTTC. Its translation is CASSLLPGNEQFF.